The clone carrying this TCR beta chain was observed a handful of times. The data were obtained in a study of HIV-infected patients and healthy controls. The CDR3 sequence is 13 residues long. The V and J ends lost 5 bases and 2 bases respectively, with 12 bases between them. The V gene's germline CDR1 is SQVTM and CDR2 ANQGSEA. MiXCR, applied by TCRdb to the 5' RACE reads, yields one record per CDR3 protein. Of some 67,000 distinct CDR3 sequences in the sample, about a sixth were seen once. The TCR originated in a human donor in good health. This chain joins TRBV29-1 and TRBJ1-1; no reliable D call. Sequencing input: CD4+ T cells from blood. In nucleotides, the CDR3 is TGCAGCGTTAAGGAAAGGGCAAACACTGAAGCTTTCTTT. This sequence encodes CSVKERANTEAFF.